Relative to its sample, the clone carrying this T cell receptor beta chain is medium-sized. The CDR3 runs 16 residues. Trimming stripped 0 bases from V and 4 bases from J, with 16 bases between. CDR1 and CDR2 from the germline V gene are MNHEY and SVGAGI. This sample was taken from a study of CDR3 diversity in severe acne. TCRdb reprocessed the PCR reads with MiXCR, giving one entry per CDR3 protein. Seen here are approximately 79,000 distinct CDR3 sequences, about half observed once, and the top ten hold over 9.5%. J is TRBJ2-7 and V is TRBV6-5, with D perhaps matching TRBD2 (6 bases). The specimen sequenced was blood. The TCR sequence derives from a male donor in good health, serving as a control. DNA for the CDR3: TGTGCCAGCAGTTACTCCGTGGACTACCTACCGTACGAGCAGTACTTC. It specifies CASSYSVDYLPYEQYF.